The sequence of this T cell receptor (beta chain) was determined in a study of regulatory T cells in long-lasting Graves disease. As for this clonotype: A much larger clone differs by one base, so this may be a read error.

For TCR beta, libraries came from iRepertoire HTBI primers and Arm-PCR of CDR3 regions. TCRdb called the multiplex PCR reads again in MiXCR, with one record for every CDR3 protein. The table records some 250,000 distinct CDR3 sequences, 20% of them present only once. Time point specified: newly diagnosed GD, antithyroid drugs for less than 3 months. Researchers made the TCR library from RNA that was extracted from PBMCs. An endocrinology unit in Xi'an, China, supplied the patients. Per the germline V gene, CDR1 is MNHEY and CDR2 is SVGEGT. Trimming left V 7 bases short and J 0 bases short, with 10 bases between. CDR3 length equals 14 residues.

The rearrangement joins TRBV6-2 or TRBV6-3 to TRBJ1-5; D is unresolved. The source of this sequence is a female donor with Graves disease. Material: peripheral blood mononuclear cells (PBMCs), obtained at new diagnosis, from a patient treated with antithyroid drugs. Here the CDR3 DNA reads TGTGCCAGCAATTCGGCGGGTAGCAATCAGCCCCAGCATTTT. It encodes CASNSAGSNQPQHF.